Below are 8 T cell receptor beta chains sequenced from a single sample in a study of blood T cell repertoires in COVID-19. The protocol was immunoSEQ multiplex PCR, while the TCRdb copy is restricted to in-frame clones and leaves out a portion. Of roughly 250,000 clones listed, 81% were seen once; the top ten hold 2.5% to 3%. The specimen sequenced was peripheral blood. These receptors were obtained from an older woman with active or convalescent COVID-19.

The gene calls are TRBV5-6 and TRBJ2-7, with a possible D match to TRBD1 (7 bases). The CDR3 is 12 residues long. V was shortened by 4 bases and J by 7 bases, with 12 bases between the two germline ends. Per the germline V gene, CDR1 is SGHDT and CDR2 is YYEEEE. The CDR3 reads CASSASGGEQYF. CDR3 in DNA: TGTGCCAGCAGCGCCTCAGGGGGGGAGCAGTACTTC.

The rearrangement links TRBV6-5 to TRBJ2-2, with D perhaps TRBD2 (6 bases). Germline V gene sequence: CDR1 MNHEY, CDR2 SVGAGI. The CDR3 has 15 amino acids. V lost 2 bases and J 4 bases, leaving 11 bases between the germline ends. The CDR3 nucleotides are TGTGCCAGCAGTTACGGGGGAGGTGTCACCGGGGAGCTGTTTTTT. As protein: CASSYGGGVTGELFF.

In this sample, this clone turned up a few times. The genes are TRBV20-1 and TRBJ2-7, with 7 bases that match TRBD1. CDR1 and CDR2 from the germline V gene are DFQATT and SNEGSKA (reference sequence). CDR3 length: 13 residues. V was pared by 3 bases and J by 6 bases, with 8 bases of the junction left unmatched. CDR3 coding DNA: TGCAGTGCTAGTGGGACAGAGAAAGGCGAGCAGTACTTC. It is translated as CSASGTEKGEQYF.

The V gene is TRBV12-5, the J gene TRBJ2-1; the D gene is possibly TRBD1 (6 bases). Germline V lookup: CDR1 LGHNT, CDR2 FRNRAP. The CDR3 consists of 17 residues. V lost 0 bases, J lost 4 bases, and 16 bases lay in between. CDR3 DNA: TGTGCTAGTGGTTTGGTTCTACAGGGTAAAAAGTACAATGAGCAGTTCTTC. Its translation: CASGLVLQGKKYNEQFF.

This chain joins TRBV15 and TRBJ1-1; 7 bases align to TRBD1. With V trimmed by 1 base and J by 1 base, 6 bases remained unmatched. The CDR3 totals 16 residues. CDR1 LNHNV and CDR2 YYDKDF come from the germline V gene (reference sequence). The CDR3 DNA reads as TGTGCCACCAGCAGAGGGACCGGGACAGCGAACACTGAAGCTTTCTTT. It codes for CATSRGTGTANTEAFF.

The chain is built from TRBV11-2 and TRBJ1-2, with 8 bases that match TRBD1. V shed 0 bases, J shed 4 bases, and the junction held 1 base outside the gene matches. CDR3 length: 14 amino acids. The germline gives CDR1 SGHAT, CDR2 FQNNGV. CDR3 sequence: CASSLEGTGYGYTF. DNA for the CDR3: TGTGCCAGCAGCTTAGAAGGGACAGGCTATGGCTACACCTTC.

This rearrangement joins TRBV6-5 to TRBJ2-7; 7 bases map to TRBD1. This CDR3 comprises 14 residues. CDR1 and CDR2 from the germline V gene are MNHEY and SVGAGI. Trimming at V came to 0 bases and at J to 3 bases, leaving 2 bases not matched to a gene. For the CDR3, the DNA is TGTGCCAGCAGTTACTCAAGACAGGGCTACGAGCAGTACTTC. Its translation: CASSYSRQGYEQYF.

The chain is built from TRBV11-2 and TRBJ2-1, with 7 bases lining up with TRBD2. The junction had 4 bases not matched to a gene; V was cut back by 5 bases and J by 6 bases. There are 13 residues in the CDR3. Looked up from germline, CDR1 is SGHAT and CDR2 is FQNNGV. In DNA form, the CDR3 reads TGTGCCAGCAGCCCGCGACTAGCCAATGAGCAGTTCTTC. Protein product: CASSPRLANEQFF. Full variable domain (missing parts from reference TRBV11-2 and TRBJ2-1): EAGVAQSPRYKIIEKRQSVAFWCNPISGHATLYWYQQILGQGPKLLIQFQNNGVVDDSQLPKDRFSAERLKGVDSTLKIQPAKLEDSAVYLCASSPRLANEQFFGPGTRLTVL.